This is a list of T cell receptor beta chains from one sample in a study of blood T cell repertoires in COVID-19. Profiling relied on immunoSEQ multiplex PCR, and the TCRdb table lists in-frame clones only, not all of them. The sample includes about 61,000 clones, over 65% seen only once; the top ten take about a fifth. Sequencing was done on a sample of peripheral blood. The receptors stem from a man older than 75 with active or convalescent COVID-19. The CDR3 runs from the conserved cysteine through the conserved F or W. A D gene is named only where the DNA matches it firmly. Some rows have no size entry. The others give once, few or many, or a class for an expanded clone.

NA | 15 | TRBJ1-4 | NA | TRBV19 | CASSLYTGIGEKLFF | TGTGCCAGTAGTCTATACACAGGGATCGGTGAAAAACTGTTTTTT
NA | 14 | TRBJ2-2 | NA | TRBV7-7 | CASSRQEDTGELFF | TGTGCTAGCAGCCGACAGGAAGACACCGGGGAGCTGTTTTTT
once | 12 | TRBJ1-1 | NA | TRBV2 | CASTSLNTEAFF | TGTGCCAGCACGAGTTTGAACACTGAAGCTTTCTTT
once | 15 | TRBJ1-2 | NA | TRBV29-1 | CSVVIPGMANYGYTF | TGCAGCGTTGTAATTCCGGGGATGGCCAACTATGGCTACACCTTC
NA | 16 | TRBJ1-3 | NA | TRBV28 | CASTIDGADSGNTIYF | TGTGCCAGCACCATCGATGGGGCAGACTCTGGAAACACCATATATTTT
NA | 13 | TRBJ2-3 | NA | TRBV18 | CASSFHSTDTQYF | TGTGCCAGCTCATTTCATAGCACAGATACGCAGTATTTT
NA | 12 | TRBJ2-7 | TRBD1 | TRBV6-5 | CASSYGTGEQYF | TGTGCCAGCAGTTACGGGACAGGGGAGCAGTACTTC
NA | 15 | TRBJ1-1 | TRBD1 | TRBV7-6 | CASSDPGQGFTEAFF | TGTGCCAGCAGCGACCCGGGACAGGGGTTCACTGAAGCTTTCTTT
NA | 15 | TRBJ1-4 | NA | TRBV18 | CASSPQGELLEKLFF | TGTGCCAGCTCACCACAGGGAGAATTACTTGAAAAACTGTTTTTT
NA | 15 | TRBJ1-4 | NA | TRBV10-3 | CAIRGSTGSNEKLFF | TGTGCCATCAGAGGTTCCACCGGGTCTAATGAAAAACTGTTTTTT
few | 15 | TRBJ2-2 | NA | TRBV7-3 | CASSLGVAGTGELFF | TGTGCCAGCAGCTTAGGAGTAGCAGGGACCGGGGAGCTGTTTTTT
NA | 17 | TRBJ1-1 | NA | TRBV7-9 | CASSFRPGREGNTEAFF | TGTGCCAGCAGCTTTAGGCCAGGGCGGGAAGGAAACACTGAAGCTTTCTTT
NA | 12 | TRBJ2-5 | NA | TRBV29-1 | CSVADSQETQYF | TGCAGCGTTGCTGACAGCCAAGAGACCCAGTACTTC
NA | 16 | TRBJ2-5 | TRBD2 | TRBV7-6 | CASSLGLAGSQETQYF | TGTGCCAGCAGCTTAGGGCTAGCGGGATCGCAAGAGACCCAGTACTTC
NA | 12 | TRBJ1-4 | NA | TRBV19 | CASSPMTGELFF | TGTGCCAGTAGTCCAATGACGGGGGAACTGTTTTTT
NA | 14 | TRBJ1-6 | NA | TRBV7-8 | CASSDLPGSRTLHF | TGTGCCAGCAGCGATTTGCCAGGGTCGAGAACCCTCCACTTT
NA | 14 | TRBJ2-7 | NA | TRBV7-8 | CASSLRDTAYEQYF | TGTGCCAGCAGCTTAAGGGACACAGCCTACGAGCAGTACTTC
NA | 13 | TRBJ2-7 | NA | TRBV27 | CASPGRGRREQYF | TGTGCCAGCCCCGGGCGGGGGCGCCGCGAGCAGTACTTC
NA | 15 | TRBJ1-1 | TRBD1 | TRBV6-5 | CASISTGGLNTEAFF | TGTGCCAGCATTAGTACAGGGGGGTTGAACACTGAAGCTTTCTTT
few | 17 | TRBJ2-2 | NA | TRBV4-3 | CASSQAWQGTNTGELFF | TGCGCCAGCAGCCAAGCCTGGCAGGGGACGAACACCGGGGAGCTGTTTTTT
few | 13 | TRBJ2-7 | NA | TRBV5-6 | CASRSAGRYEQYF | TGTGCCAGCAGGAGTGCGGGTCGGTACGAGCAGTACTTC
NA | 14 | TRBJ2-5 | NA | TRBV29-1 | CSVEETRRSGTQYF | TGCAGCGTTGAAGAGACGCGGAGGTCGGGAACCCAGTACTTC
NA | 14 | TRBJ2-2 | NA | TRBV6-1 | CASSEQGATGELFF | TGTGCCAGCAGTGAACAAGGGGCTACCGGGGAGCTGTTTTTT
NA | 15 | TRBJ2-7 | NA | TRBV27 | CASSFKGTPTYEQYF | TGTGCCAGCAGTTTTAAGGGGACTCCAACCTACGAGCAGTACTTC
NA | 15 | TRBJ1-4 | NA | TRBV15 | CATSRARETNEKLFF | TGTGCCACCAGCAGAGCCCGGGAAACTAATGAAAAACTGTTTTTT
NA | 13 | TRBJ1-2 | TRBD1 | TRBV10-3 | CAISAQGDYGYTF | TGTGCCATCAGTGCGCAGGGGGACTATGGCTACACCTTC
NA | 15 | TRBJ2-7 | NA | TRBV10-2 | CASSVEPRRGYEQYF | TGCGCCAGCAGTGTGGAGCCCCGTAGGGGTTACGAGCAGTACTTC
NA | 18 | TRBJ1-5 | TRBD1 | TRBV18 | CASSPSGTGVRGNQPQHF | TGTGCCAGCTCACCTTCCGGGACAGGGGTGAGGGGCAATCAGCCCCAGCATTTT
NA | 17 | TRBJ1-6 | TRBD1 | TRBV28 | CASNQPPGQGWNSPLHF | TGTGCCAGCAATCAGCCCCCCGGACAGGGTTGGAATTCACCCCTCCACTTT
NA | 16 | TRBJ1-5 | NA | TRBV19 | CASSTIKQGGNQPQHF | TGTGCCAGTAGTACCATAAAACAGGGCGGCAATCAGCCCCAGCATTTT
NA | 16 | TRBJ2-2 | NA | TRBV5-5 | CASSLQGSWNTGELFF | TGTGCCAGCAGCTTACAGGGCTCTTGGAACACCGGGGAGCTGTTTTTT
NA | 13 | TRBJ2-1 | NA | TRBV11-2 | CATSGPPGSEQFF | TGTGCCACCAGCGGCCCCCCGGGAAGTGAGCAGTTCTTC
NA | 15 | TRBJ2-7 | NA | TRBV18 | CASSTPGAGSYEQYF | TGTGCCAGCTCAACACCTGGGGCAGGGTCCTACGAGCAGTACTTC
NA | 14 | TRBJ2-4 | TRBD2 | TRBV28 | CASSLREGLYIQYF | TGTGCCAGCAGTTTAAGGGAGGGCCTTTACATTCAGTACTTC
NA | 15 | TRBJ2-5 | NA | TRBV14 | CASSRLGLAQETQYF | TGTGCCAGCAGCAGACTCGGATTAGCCCAAGAGACCCAGTACTTC
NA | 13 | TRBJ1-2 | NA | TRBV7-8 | CASSEDRRAGYTF | TGTGCCAGCAGCGAAGATCGACGAGCGGGCTACACCTTC
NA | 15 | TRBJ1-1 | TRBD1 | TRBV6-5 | CASSPTGQLNTEAFF | TGTGCCAGCAGCCCCACGGGACAGTTGAACACTGAAGCTTTCTTT
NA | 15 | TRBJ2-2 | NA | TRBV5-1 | CASSFGLQNTGELFF | TGCGCCAGCAGCTTTGGACTCCAGAACACCGGGGAGCTGTTTTTT
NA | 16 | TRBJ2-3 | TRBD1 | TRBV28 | CASSQGQGATTDTQYF | TGTGCCAGCAGCCAAGGGCAGGGGGCTACCACAGATACGCAGTATTTT